This TCR beta chain derives from a study of shared clonotypes between healthy human individuals. Study results and caveats: Non-shared clonotypes displayed generation probabilities falling below those of clonotypes present in all four donors.

Trimming cost V 0 bases and J 0 bases, with 12 bases left between them. Germline values: CDR1 GTSNPN, CDR2 SVGIG (reference sequence). The CDR3 runs 16 residues. A note on this clone: The antigen is undetermined.

The assay ran at deep level. In the original analysis: ImmunoSEQ output held junction-only sequences without quality scores, so filtering differed. Generated by immunoSEQ multiplex PCR, the TCRdb table keeps only in-frame clones and is missing some. The V and J calls and clone size are taken from that table; D and trimming were inferred from the DNA. Of about 1 million clones detected, approximately 68% appear once; the ten largest clones hold 1.5%. The chain joins TRBV30 to TRBJ1-3; no reliable D call. Material: memory CD4+ T cells sorted from blood. As to subset: CD45RA-negative fraction. The TCR was taken from a man in his late teens or twenties in good health. The CDR3 spells CAWSVRLAGSGNTIYF. CDR3 sequence (DNA): TGTGCCTGGAGTGTACGTCTCGCTGGCTCTGGAAACACCATATATTTT.